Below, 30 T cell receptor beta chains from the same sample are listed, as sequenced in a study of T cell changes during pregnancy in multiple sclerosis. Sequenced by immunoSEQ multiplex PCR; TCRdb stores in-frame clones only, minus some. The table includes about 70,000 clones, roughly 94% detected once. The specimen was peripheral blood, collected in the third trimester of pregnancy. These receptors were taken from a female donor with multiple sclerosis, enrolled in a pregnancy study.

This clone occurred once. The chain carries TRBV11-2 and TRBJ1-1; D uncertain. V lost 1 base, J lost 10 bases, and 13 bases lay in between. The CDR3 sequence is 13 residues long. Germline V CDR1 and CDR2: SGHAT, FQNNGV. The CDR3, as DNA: TGTGCCAGCAGCTTAGGGCATGCTCTCACAGCTTTCTTT. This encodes CASSLGHALTAFF.

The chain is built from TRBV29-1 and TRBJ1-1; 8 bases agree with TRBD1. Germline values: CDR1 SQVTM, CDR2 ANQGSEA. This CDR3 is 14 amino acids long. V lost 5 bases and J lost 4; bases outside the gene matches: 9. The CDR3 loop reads CSVQAGGLGTEAFF. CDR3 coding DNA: TGCAGCGTTCAGGCAGGGGGCTTGGGCACTGAAGCTTTCTTT.

CDR3 in amino acids: CASSLVGQGSGTEAFF. The CDR3 coding sequence is TGCGCCAGCAGCTTGGTCGGACAGGGGTCGGGCACTGAAGCTTTCTTT. The chain links TRBV5-1 to TRBJ1-1, with TRBD1 matching 9 bases. This CDR3 region has 16 residues. Germline V CDR1 and CDR2: SGHRS, YFSETQ. Trimming took 0 bases from V and 4 from J; bases not matched to a gene: 7.

The CDR3 DNA reads as TGTGCCAGCAGCTATGGTGGGGGCGCAAGTGGAAACACCATATATTTT. It codes for CASSYGGGASGNTIYF. The chain combines TRBV5-5 with TRBJ1-3; maybe TRBD1 (6 bases). V lost 3 bases, J lost 3 bases, and 16 bases lay in between. CDR3 length: 16 residues. Germline-derived CDR1 and CDR2 are SGHKS and YYEKEE (reference sequence).

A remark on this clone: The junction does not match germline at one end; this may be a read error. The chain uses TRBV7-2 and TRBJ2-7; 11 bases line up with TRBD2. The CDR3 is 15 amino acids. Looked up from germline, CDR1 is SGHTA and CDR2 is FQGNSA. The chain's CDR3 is CASSLAGGIMVEQYF. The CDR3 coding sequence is TGTGCCAGCAGTTTAGCGGGGGGGATAATGGTCGAGCAGTACTTC.

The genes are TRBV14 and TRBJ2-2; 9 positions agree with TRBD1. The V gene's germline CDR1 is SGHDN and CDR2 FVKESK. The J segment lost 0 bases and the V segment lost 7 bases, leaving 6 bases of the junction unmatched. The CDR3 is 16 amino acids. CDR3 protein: CASTSGTGTNTGELFF. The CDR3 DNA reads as TGTGCCAGCACCTCCGGGACAGGGACGAACACCGGGGAGCTGTTTTTT.

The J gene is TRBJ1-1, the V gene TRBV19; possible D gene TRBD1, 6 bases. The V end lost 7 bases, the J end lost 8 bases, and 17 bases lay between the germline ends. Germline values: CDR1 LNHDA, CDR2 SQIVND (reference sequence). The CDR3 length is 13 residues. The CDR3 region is CASTRQAQGEAFF. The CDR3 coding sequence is TGTGCCAGTACGAGACAGGCCCAGGGGGAAGCTTTCTTT.

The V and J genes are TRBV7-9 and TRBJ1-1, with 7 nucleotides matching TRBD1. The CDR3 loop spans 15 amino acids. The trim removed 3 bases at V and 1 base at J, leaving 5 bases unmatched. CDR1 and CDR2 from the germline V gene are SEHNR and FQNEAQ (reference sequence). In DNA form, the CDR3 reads TGTGCCAGCAGCTTCGACAGGGACAGGAACACTGAAGCTTTCTTT. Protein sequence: CASSFDRDRNTEAFF.

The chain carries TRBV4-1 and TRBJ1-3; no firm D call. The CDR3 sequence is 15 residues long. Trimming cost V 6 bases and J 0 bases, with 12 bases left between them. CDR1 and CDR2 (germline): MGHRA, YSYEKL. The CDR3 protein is CASSLEADSGNTIYF. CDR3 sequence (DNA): TGCGCCAGCAGTTTGGAGGCGGACTCTGGAAACACCATATATTTT.

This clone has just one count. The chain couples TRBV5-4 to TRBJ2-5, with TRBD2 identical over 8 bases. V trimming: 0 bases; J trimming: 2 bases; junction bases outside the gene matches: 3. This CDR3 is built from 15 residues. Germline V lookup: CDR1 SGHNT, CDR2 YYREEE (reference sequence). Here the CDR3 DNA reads TGTGCCAGCAGCTTGGAAGCTAGCGGGCAAGAGACCCAGTACTTC. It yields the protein CASSLEASGQETQYF.

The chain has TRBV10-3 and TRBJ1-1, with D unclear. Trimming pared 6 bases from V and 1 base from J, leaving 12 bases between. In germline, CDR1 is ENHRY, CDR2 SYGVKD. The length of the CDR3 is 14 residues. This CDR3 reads CAIRGNRENTEAFF. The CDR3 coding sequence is TGTGCCATCAGGGGTAACAGAGAGAACACTGAAGCTTTCTTT.

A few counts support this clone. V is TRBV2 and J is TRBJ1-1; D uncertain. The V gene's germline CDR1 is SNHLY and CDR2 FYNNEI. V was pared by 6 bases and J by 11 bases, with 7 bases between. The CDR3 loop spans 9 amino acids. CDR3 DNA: TGTGCCAGCAGCCAGGCGGCTTTCTTT. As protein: CASSQAAFF.

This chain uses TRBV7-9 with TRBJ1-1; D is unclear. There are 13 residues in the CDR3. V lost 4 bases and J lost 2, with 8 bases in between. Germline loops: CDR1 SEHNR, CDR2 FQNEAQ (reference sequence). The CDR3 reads CASSWRANTEAFF. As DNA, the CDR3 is TGTGCCAGCAGCTGGAGAGCAAACACTGAAGCTTTCTTT.

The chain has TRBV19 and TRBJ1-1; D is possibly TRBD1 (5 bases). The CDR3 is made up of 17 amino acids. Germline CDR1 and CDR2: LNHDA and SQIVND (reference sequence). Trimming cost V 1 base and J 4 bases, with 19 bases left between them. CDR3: CASSIVRGRVGLTEAFF. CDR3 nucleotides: TGTGCCAGTAGTATAGTCCGCGGCAGGGTGGGGCTCACTGAAGCTTTCTTT.

The CDR3 nucleotides are TGTGCCAGCAGCTTGTTCGGGTCAGCCCAAGAGACCCAGTACTTC. Encoded protein: CASSLFGSAQETQYF. V gene TRBV5-6 combines with J gene TRBJ2-5, with D uncertain. The CDR3 is 15 amino acids. V lost 1 base to trimming and J lost 1 base, with 11 bases between them. The germline V gene has CDR1 SGHDT and CDR2 YYEEEE.

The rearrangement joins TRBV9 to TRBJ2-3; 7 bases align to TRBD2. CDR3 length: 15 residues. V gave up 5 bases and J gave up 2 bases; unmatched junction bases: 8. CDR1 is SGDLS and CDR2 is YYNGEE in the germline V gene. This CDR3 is CASRPPGLNTDTQYF. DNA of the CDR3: TGTGCCAGCAGACCGCCGGGACTAAACACAGATACGCAGTATTTT.

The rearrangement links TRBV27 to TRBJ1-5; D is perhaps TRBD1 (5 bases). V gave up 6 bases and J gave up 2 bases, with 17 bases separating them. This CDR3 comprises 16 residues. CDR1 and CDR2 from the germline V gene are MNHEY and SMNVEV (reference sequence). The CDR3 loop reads CASSPNSGRRNQPQHF. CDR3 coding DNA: TGTGCCAGCAGCCCAAATTCAGGGAGGCGCAATCAGCCCCAGCATTTT.

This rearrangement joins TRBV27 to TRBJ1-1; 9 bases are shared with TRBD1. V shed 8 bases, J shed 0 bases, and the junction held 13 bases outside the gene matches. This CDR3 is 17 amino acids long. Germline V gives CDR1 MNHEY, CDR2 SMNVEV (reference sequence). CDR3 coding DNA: TGTGCCAGCGGGACACCGGGACAGGGTTTAATGAACACTGAAGCTTTCTTT. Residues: CASGTPGQGLMNTEAFF.

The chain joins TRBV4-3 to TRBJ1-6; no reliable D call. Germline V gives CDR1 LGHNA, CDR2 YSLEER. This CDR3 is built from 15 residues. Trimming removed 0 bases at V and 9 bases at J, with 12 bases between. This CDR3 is CASSQERGFGSPLHF. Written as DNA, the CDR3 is TGCGCCAGCAGCCAAGAACGGGGATTCGGTTCACCCCTCCACTTT.

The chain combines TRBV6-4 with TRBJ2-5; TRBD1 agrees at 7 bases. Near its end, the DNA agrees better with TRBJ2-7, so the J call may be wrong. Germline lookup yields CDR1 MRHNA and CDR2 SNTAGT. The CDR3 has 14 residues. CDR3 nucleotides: TGTGCCAGCAGTGACGTCAGGGGGTACAACGAGCAGTACTTC. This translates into CASSDVRGYNEQYF.

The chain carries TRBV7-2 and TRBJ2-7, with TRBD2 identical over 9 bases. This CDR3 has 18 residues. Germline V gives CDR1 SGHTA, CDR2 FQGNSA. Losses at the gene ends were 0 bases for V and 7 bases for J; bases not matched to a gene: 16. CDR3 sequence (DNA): TGTGCCAGCAGCTTAGCCTCACTATCGCGGGGGGGCTCGCGAGAGCAGTACTTC. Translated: CASSLASLSRGGSREQYF.

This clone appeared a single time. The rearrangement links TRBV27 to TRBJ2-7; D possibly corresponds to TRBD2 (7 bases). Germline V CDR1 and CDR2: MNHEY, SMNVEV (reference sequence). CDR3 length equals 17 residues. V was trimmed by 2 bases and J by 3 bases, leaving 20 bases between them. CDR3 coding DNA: TGTGCCAGCAGTTTACCGTCGGCGGGGGCCAACCACTACGAGCAGTACTTC. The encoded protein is CASSLPSAGANHYEQYF.

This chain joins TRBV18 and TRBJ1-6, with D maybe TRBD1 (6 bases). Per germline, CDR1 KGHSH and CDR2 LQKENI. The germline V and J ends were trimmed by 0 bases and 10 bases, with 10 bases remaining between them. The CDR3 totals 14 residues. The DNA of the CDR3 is TGTGCCAGCTCACCACCAGGGGGTAGGTCACCCCTCCACTTT. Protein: CASSPPGGRSPLHF. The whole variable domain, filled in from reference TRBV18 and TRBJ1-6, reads NAGVMQNPRHLVRRRGQEARLRCSPMKGHSHVYWYRQLPEEGLKFMVYLQKENIIDESGMPKERFSAEFPKEGPSILRIQQVVRGDSAAYFCASSPPGGRSPLHFGNGTRLTVT.

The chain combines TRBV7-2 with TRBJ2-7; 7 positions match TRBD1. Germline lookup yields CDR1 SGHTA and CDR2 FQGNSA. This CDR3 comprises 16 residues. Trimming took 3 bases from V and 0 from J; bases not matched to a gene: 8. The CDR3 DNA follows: TGTGCCAGCAGCTTCGTCTTAGGGGGCCCCTCCTACGAGCAGTACTTC. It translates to CASSFVLGGPSYEQYF.

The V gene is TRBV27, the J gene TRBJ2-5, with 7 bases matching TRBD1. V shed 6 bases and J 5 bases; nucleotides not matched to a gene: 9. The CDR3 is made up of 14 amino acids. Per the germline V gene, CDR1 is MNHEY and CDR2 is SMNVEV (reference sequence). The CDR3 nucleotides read TGTGCCAGCAGCCCAAGGACAGGTCGGGAGACCCAGTACTTC. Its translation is CASSPRTGRETQYF.

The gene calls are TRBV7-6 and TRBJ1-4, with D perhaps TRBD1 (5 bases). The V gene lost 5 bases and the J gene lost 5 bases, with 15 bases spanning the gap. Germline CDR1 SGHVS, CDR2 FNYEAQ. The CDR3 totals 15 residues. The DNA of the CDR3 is TGTGCCAGCAGCCCCACTGAAGGGGCAAATGAAAAACTGTTTTTT. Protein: CASSPTEGANEKLFF.

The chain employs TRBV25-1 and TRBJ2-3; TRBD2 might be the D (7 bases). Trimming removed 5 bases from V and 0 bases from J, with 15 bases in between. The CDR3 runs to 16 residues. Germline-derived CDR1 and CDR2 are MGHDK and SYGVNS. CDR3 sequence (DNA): TGTGCCAGCAGTCTCGGCGGGGGCAAGAGCACAGATACGCAGTATTTT. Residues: CASSLGGGKSTDTQYF.

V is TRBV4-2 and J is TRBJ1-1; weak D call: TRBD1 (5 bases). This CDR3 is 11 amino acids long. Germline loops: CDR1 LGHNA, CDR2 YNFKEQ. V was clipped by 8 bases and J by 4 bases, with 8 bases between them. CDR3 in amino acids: CASGGITEAFF. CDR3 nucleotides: TGTGCCAGCGGGGGGATCACTGAAGCTTTCTTT.

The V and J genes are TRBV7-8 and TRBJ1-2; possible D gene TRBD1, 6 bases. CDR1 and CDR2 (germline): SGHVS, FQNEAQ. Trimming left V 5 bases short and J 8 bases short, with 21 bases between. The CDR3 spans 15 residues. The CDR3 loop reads CASSDRDKAIWGYTF. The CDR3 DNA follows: TGTGCCAGCAGCGACCGGGACAAGGCCATTTGGGGCTACACCTTC.

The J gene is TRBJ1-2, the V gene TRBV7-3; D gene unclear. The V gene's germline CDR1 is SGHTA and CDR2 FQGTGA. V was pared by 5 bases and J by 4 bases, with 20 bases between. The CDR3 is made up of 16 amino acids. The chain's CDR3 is CASSHTGVQSIYGYTF. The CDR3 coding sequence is TGTGCCAGCAGCCACACCGGGGTCCAAAGTATCTATGGCTACACCTTC.